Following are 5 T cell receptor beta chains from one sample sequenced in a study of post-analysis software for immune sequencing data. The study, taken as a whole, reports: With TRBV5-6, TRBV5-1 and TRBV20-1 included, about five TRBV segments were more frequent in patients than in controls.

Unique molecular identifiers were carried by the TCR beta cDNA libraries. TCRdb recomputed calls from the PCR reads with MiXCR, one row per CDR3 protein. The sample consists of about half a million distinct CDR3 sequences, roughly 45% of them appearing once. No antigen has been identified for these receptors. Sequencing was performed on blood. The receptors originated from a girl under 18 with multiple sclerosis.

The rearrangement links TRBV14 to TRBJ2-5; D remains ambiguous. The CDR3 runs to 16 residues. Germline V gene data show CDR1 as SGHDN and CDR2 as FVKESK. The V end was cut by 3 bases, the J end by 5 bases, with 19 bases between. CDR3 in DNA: TGTGCCAGCAGCCAGGGCTCGGCCTGGAGAGACGAGACCCAGTACTTC. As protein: CASSQGSAWRDETQYF.

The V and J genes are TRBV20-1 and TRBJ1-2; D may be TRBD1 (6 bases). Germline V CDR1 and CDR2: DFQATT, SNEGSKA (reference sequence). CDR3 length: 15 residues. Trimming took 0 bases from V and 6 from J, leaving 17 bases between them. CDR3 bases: TGCAGTGCTAGAGATCCGGGGACATATGCTGATGGCTACACCTTC. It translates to CSARDPGTYADGYTF.

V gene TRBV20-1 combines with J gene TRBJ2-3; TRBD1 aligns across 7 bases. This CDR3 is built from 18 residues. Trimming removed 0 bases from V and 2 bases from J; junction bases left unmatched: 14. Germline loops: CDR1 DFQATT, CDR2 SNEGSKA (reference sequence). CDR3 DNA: TGCAGTGCTAGAGATGGGGCCCTGACAGGGCTTTACACAGATACGCAGTATTTT. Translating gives CSARDGALTGLYTDTQYF.

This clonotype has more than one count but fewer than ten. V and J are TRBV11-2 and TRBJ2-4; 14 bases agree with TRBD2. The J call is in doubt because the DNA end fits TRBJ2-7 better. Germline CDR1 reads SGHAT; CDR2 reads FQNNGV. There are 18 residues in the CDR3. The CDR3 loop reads CASSLGLAGVPLAYEQYF. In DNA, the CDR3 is TGTGCCAGCAGCTTGGGACTAGCGGGAGTTCCTCTGGCCTACGAGCAGTACTTC.

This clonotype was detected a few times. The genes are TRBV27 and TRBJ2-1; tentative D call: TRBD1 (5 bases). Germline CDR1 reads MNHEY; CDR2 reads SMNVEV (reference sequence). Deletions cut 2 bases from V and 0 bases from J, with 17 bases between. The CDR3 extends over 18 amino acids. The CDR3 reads CASSLIFARVSSYNEQFF. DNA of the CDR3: TGTGCCAGCAGTTTAATATTCGCCAGGGTGAGCTCCTACAATGAGCAGTTCTTC.